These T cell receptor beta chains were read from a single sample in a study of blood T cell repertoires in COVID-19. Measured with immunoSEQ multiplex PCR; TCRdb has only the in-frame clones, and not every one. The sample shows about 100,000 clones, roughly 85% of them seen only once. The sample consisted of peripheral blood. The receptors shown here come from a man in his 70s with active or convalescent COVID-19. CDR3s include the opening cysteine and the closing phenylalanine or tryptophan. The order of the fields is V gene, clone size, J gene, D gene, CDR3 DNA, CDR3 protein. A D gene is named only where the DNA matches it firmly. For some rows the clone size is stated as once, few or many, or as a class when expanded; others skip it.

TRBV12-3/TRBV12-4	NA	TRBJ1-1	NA	TGTGCCAGCAGTTTTGTAGGGGACAAAGCTTTCTTT	CASSFVGDKAFF
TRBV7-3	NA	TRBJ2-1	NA	TGTGCCAGCAGCCACTCCGGGGGATACTACAATGAGCAGTTCTTC	CASSHSGGYYNEQFF
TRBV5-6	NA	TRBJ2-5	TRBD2	TGTGCCAGCAGCTTGGGGGGAGGGTTGGAGACCCAGTACTTC	CASSLGGGLETQYF
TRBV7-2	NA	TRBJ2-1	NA	TGTGCCAGCAGCTCCCGACCTCAGGGCGCGGGGAATGAGCAGTTCTTC	CASSSRPQGAGNEQFF
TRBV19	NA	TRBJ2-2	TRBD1	TGTGCCAGTAGCAAACAGGGGGCCAACACCGGGGAGCTGTTTTTT	CASSKQGANTGELFF
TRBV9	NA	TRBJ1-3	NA	TGTGCCAGCAGCGTAGGGTGGACAGCCGGAAACACCATATATTTT	CASSVGWTAGNTIYF
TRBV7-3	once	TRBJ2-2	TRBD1	TGTGCCAGCAGCTTAACGGGACAGGGAGTCACCGGGGAGCTGTTTTTT	CASSLTGQGVTGELFF
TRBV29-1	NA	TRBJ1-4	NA	TGCAGTGCCGGAGGGAATGAAAAACTGTTTTTT	CSAGGNEKLFF
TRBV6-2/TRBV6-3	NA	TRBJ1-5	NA	TGTGCCAGCAGTTACGAAAGCTATAGCAATCAGCCCCAGCATTTT	CASSYESYSNQPQHF
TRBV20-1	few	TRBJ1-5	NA	TGCAGTGCTAGGGACTGGCCGACCCAGCATTTT	CSARDWPTQHF
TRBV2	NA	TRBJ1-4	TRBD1	TGTGCCAGCAGGGATAACAGGGGAACTCTGTTTTTT	CASRDNRGTLFF
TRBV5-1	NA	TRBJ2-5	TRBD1	TGCGCCAGCCAATACACAGGGGGCGGGGAGACCCAGTACTTC	CASQYTGGGETQYF
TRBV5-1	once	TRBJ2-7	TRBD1	TGCGCCAGCAGCATACAGGGGGCCTACGAGCAGTACTTC	CASSIQGAYEQYF
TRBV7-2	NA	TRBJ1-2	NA	TGTGCCAGCCGGTCCCCTCAGGCCTATGGCTACACCTTC	CASRSPQAYGYTF
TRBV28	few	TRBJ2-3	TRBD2	TGTGCCAGCAGGGCGGGGGGGTCAGCTACGCAGTATTTT	CASRAGGSATQYF
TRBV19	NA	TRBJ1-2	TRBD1	TGTGCCAGTACCCTCGACCGACAGGGGGTAGGCTACACCTTC	CASTLDRQGVGYTF
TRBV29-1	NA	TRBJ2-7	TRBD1	TGCAGCGTCGGGACAGCTAGCTCCTACGAGCAGTACTTC	CSVGTASSYEQYF
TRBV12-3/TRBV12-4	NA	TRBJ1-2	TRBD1	TGTGCCAGCAGTGCACAGGGGATTTATGGCTACACCTTC	CASSAQGIYGYTF
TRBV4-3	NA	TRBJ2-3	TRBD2	TGCGCCAGCAGCCAGAGCGGGGCTAGCACAGATACGCAGTATTTT	CASSQSGASTDTQYF
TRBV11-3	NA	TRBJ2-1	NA	TGTGCCAGCAGCTTACGGGCGGGAGAGCAGTTCTTC	CASSLRAGEQFF
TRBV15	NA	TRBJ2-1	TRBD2	TGTGCCACCGGACTAGATTCCTACAATGAGCAGTTCTTC	CATGLDSYNEQFF
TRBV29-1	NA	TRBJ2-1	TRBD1	TGCAGCGTTGTAACCTGGGACAGGGGCTTGGAACAGTCCTACAATGAGCAGTTCTTC	CSVVTWDRGLEQSYNEQFF
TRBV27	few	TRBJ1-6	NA	TGTGCCAGCAGTTTAGTGGGGGCGCCGGGTTCACCCCTCCACTTT	CASSLVGAPGSPLHF
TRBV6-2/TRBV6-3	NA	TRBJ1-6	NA	TGTGCCAGCAGTTACTCGTCCGGGTTGTGGTCACCCCTCCACTTT	CASSYSSGLWSPLHF
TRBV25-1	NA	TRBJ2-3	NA	TGTGCCAGCAGTGAAAAGAAGCACTTAGTCACAGATACGCAGTATTTT	CASSEKKHLVTDTQYF
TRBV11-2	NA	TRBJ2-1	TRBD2	TGTGCCAGCAGCTCGTTAGCGGGAGTGAAGCACAATGAGCAGTTCTTC	CASSSLAGVKHNEQFF
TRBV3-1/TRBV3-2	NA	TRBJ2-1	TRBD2	TGTGCCAGCAGTCCGAGCGGTAGCGGGAAGGGTAATGAGCAGTTCTTC	CASSPSGSGKGNEQFF
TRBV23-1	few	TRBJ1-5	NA	TGCGCCAGCAGTCTGGAGAGAATTAGCAATCAGCCCCAGCATTTT	CASSLERISNQPQHF
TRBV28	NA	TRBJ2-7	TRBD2	TGTGCCAGCAGTTCCCTCTCGGGGGGTCTCTACGAGCAGTACTTC	CASSSLSGGLYEQYF
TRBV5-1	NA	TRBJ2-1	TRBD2	TGCGCCAGCAGCTTGGCCCCTAGCGGGGGGGGGTTGAATGAGCAGTTCTTC	CASSLAPSGGGLNEQFF
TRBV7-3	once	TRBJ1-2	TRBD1	TGTGCCAGCAGCTTAACGGCCGGGACAGGGAATTACTATGGCTACACCTTC	CASSLTAGTGNYYGYTF
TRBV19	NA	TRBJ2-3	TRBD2	TGTGCCAGTAGTATGGGATCCGGGGGGGCCTTCACAGATACGCAGTATTTT	CASSMGSGGAFTDTQYF
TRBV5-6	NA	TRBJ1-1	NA	TGTGCCAGCAGCCCCGGGAATGGGGTTGGCACTGAAGCTTTCTTT	CASSPGNGVGTEAFF
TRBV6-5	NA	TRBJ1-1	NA	TGTGCCAGCAGCCAAGACAGGAACACTGAAGCTTTCTTT	CASSQDRNTEAFF
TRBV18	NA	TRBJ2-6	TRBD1	TGTGCCAGCTCACCCGGACAGGGGATGGGGGCCAACGTCCTGACTTTC	CASSPGQGMGANVLTF
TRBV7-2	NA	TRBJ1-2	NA	TGTGCCAGCAGCTTAGCCGGTGGGCAGGGGCGCTATGGCTACACCTTC	CASSLAGGQGRYGYTF
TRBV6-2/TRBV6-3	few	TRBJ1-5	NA	TGTGCCAGCAGTGAGGGCAGGCGGCATAGTCAGCCCCAGCATTTT	CASSEGRRHSQPQHF
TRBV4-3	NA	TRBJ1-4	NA	TGCGCCAGCAGCCAGATCTTTCAGGGGTTTAATGAAAAACTGTTTTTT	CASSQIFQGFNEKLFF
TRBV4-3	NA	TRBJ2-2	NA	TGCGCCAGCAGCCAAGATAGGGGGAACACCGGGGAGCTGTTTTTT	CASSQDRGNTGELFF
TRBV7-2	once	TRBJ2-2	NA	TGTGCCAGCAGCTTTAGAGACACCGGGGAGCTGTTTTTT	CASSFRDTGELFF
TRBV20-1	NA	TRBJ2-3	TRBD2	TGCAGTGCTAGTTATAGCGGGGCCACAGATACGCAGTATTTT	CSASYSGATDTQYF